These 32 T cell receptor beta chains share one sample of origin, sequenced in a study of persistence of HIV-infected CD4 T cells. The stimulus was lysate of CMV-infected fibroblasts, approximately 9.6 ug/mL. CD40L-negative CD69-negative CD45RO-high memory CD4+ T cells were sorted as populations depleted of antigen-responding cells. The libraries were made with immunoSEQ version 4 in survey mode. Sequenced by immunoSEQ multiplex PCR; TCRdb stores in-frame clones only, minus some. The sample holds 30,000 or so clones, roughly four fifths seen once. Antigens of these TCRs are unknown. The material sequenced was CD4+ T cells sorted from PBMCs after 18-hour stimulation, taken from a patient who received antiretroviral therapy. The receptors derive from an adult man with HIV who was CMV-seropositive.

The rearrangement joins TRBV20-1 to TRBJ1-1; no clear D. This CDR3 has 11 amino acids. In germline, CDR1 is DFQATT, CDR2 SNEGSKA (reference sequence). For the CDR3, the DNA is TGCGGTTCGGTAGATTGGACTGAAGCTTTCTTT. Translating it yields CGSVDWTEAFF.

This sequence joins TRBV23-1 and TRBJ1-5; D remains unclear. TRBV23-1 is an ORF; its function is uncertain. Trimming pared 8 bases from V and 3 bases from J, leaving 2 bases between. The CDR3 is 10 residues long. The DNA of the CDR3 is TGCGCCAGCGCCAATCAGCCCCAGCATTTT. Residues: CASANQPQHF.

This chain uses TRBV5-1 with TRBJ1-1; TRBD1 matches 8 bases. This CDR3 is 15 amino acids long. The ends lost 0 bases at V and 1 base at J; junction bases unmatched: 2. The germline CDR1 and CDR2 sequences are SGHRS and YFSETQ. CDR3 region: CASSLDGQGNTEAFF. The CDR3 region has the DNA TGCGCCAGCAGCTTGGACGGACAGGGGAACACTGAAGCTTTCTTT.

In regard to this clone: The junction differs from germline at one of its ends, possibly a read error. The V gene is TRBV5-4, the J gene TRBJ2-2, with 8 positions matching TRBD1. CDR3 length: 15 residues. Germline V gives CDR1 SGHNT, CDR2 YYREEE (reference sequence). The CDR3 spells CASSPGQANSGELFF. CDR3 nucleotides: TGTGCCAGCAGCCCGGGACAGGCCAACAGCGGGGAGCTGTTTTTT.

This chain connects TRBV29-1 to TRBJ2-2; D possibly corresponds to TRBD2 (6 bases). The germline gives CDR1 SQVTM, CDR2 ANQGSEA. The CDR3 has 12 residues. The V and J ends lost 6 bases and 5 bases respectively, with 10 bases between them. As DNA, the CDR3 is TGCAGCGTCGCGCGGGGAACCGGGGAGCTGTTTTTT. This translates into CSVARGTGELFF.

This chain joins TRBV9 and TRBJ1-6, with D perhaps matching TRBD1 (5 bases). V was shortened by 4 bases and J by 10 bases, with 15 bases between the two germline ends. The germline V gene encodes CDR1 SGDLS and CDR2 YYNGEE. CDR3 length: 14 amino acids. The CDR3 DNA reads as TGTGCCAGCAGCCCGCGGGACTCGGGGTCACCCCTCCACTTT. Translation: CASSPRDSGSPLHF.

The chain is built from TRBV28 and TRBJ2-1; 8 bases are shared with TRBD2. CDR3 length: 17 residues. CDR1 is MDHEN, CDR2 SYDVKM, per germline. Trimming took 4 bases from V and 1 from J; bases not matched to a gene: 9. CDR3 residues: CASSSMSGGRSYNEQFF. The CDR3 DNA is TGTGCCAGCAGTTCTATGTCGGGGGGGCGGTCCTACAATGAGCAGTTCTTC.

V usage is TRBV25-1 and J usage is TRBJ1-2, with 7 nucleotides matching TRBD1. The CDR3 has 14 amino acids. Trimming took 2 bases from V and 7 from J; bases not matched to a gene: 7. The germline V gene has CDR1 MGHDK and CDR2 SYGVNS. The CDR3: CASSEADRVRGYTF. Here the CDR3 DNA reads TGTGCCAGCAGTGAAGCTGACAGGGTGCGTGGCTACACCTTC.

Worth noting for this clone: The junction shows a germline mismatch at one end, possibly a read error. This same CDR3 is encoded by further DNA sequences in the sample. V is TRBV28 and J is TRBJ1-2; 7 bases are a match to TRBD1. Germline assignment: CDR1 MDHEN and CDR2 SYDVKM. The CDR3 extends over 13 amino acids. The CDR3: CASSRQGLYGYTF. The CDR3 nucleotides are TGTGCCAGCAGTCGACAGGGCCTCTATGGCTACACTTTC.

The gene calls are TRBV4-2 and TRBJ2-1; D call uncertain. Germline V gives CDR1 LGHNA, CDR2 YNFKEQ. V was clipped by 3 bases and J by 7 bases, with 4 bases between them. This CDR3 comprises 11 residues. The CDR3 nucleotides read TGTGCCAGCAGCCAGTTGAATGAGCAGTTCTTC. This encodes CASSQLNEQFF.

The CDR3 loop reads CSASWTSGNEQYF. CDR3 sequence (DNA): TGCAGTGCTAGTTGGACTAGCGGAAACGAGCAGTACTTC. This chain joins TRBV20-1 and TRBJ2-7; 10 bases align to TRBD2. The germline CDR1 and CDR2 sequences are DFQATT and SNEGSKA (reference sequence). The CDR3 runs 13 residues. V gave up 3 bases and J gave up 5 bases; unmatched junction bases: 4.

The chain links TRBV2 to TRBJ1-4; possibly TRBD1 for D (5 bases). The CDR3 has 15 amino acids. The V end was cut by 8 bases, the J end by 0 bases, with 13 bases between. Germline assignment: CDR1 SNHLY and CDR2 FYNNEI. As DNA, the CDR3 is TGTGCCAGCGGTCGGACATTTACAACTAATGAAAAACTGTTTTTT. Protein product: CASGRTFTTNEKLFF.

This clone was picked up a small number of times. The chain uses TRBV5-1 and TRBJ1-4, with 8 bases identical to TRBD1. Germline V gives CDR1 SGHRS, CDR2 YFSETQ. This CDR3 spans 14 amino acids. V dropped 4 bases and J dropped 3; count of bases not matched to a gene: 2. The CDR3 DNA reads as TGCGCCAGCAGCGGACAGGGATCTAATGAAAAACTGTTTTTT. Translated: CASSGQGSNEKLFF.

This chain links TRBV7-3 with TRBJ2-3; TRBD1 aligns across 10 bases. Germline-derived CDR1 and CDR2 are SGHTA and FQGTGA. Germline trimming cut 5 bases from V and 8 bases from J; bases unmatched to any gene: 10. The CDR3 consists of 15 residues. The CDR3 DNA sequence: TGTGCCAGCAGCGCCCGGGACAGGGGCCGCGGTACGCAGTATTTT. This gives the protein CASSARDRGRGTQYF.

The chain links TRBV5-1 to TRBJ2-5; 10 nucleotides align to TRBD1. The length of the CDR3 is 17 residues. V was clipped by 1 base and J by 4 bases; unmatched bases: 10. The germline CDR1 and CDR2 sequences are SGHRS and YFSETQ. CDR3 nucleotide sequence: TGCGCCAGCAGCTTGTATAGCGGGGACAGGGGTGGAGAGACCCAGTACTTC. This translates into CASSLYSGDRGGETQYF.

This chain connects TRBV30 to TRBJ2-1; D gene ambiguous. Germline-derived CDR1 and CDR2 are GTSNPN and SVGIG (reference sequence). V was trimmed by 2 bases and J by 4 bases, leaving 9 bases between them. This CDR3 is 13 amino acids long. CDR3 protein: CAWSLDGYNEQFF. In DNA, the CDR3 is TGTGCCTGGAGTCTGGACGGATACAATGAGCAGTTCTTC.

The chain combines TRBV5-1 with TRBJ2-5; D not certain. V was clipped by 3 bases and J by 5 bases, with 14 bases between them. The CDR3 has 14 residues. Germline CDR1 and CDR2: SGHRS and YFSETQ. DNA for the CDR3: TGCGCCAGCAGCTCGCCCGTCCAAGAGGAGACCCAGTACTTC. It yields the protein CASSSPVQEETQYF.

The chain combines TRBV7-9 with TRBJ1-2, with 10 bases matching TRBD1. The CDR3 spans 15 residues. Losses at the gene ends were 0 bases for V and 8 bases for J; bases not matched to a gene: 6. Germline lookup yields CDR1 SEHNR and CDR2 FQNEAQ (reference sequence). CDR3 sequence (DNA): TGTGCCAGCAGCTTAGCGAGGGACAGGGGTGGCGGCTACACCTTC. This encodes CASSLARDRGGGYTF.

This chain joins TRBV4-3 and TRBJ2-1, with 15 nucleotides matching TRBD2. Germline trimming cut 0 bases from V and 7 bases from J; bases unmatched to any gene: 16. Germline loops: CDR1 LGHNA, CDR2 YSLEER. CDR3 length: 21 amino acids. CDR3 DNA: TGCGCCAGCAGCCAAGATGCCCTGAAGGGACTAGCGGGGGGCCGGAGGAATGAGCAGTTCTTC. The encoded protein is CASSQDALKGLAGGRRNEQFF.

The table lists this clone with a few counts. The V and J genes are TRBV19 and TRBJ1-5, with 7 bases aligning to TRBD1. Germline V gene lookup returns CDR1 LNHDA and CDR2 SQIVND (reference sequence). Unmatched junction bases numbered 6, after V lost 3 bases and J lost 7 bases. The CDR3 runs to 14 residues. In nucleotides, the CDR3 is TGTGCCAGTAGTATTTACAGGGGTAACCAGCCCCAGCATTTT. Its translation is CASSIYRGNQPQHF.

The rearrangement links TRBV4-3 to TRBJ1-2; D remains unclear. V lost 2 bases, J lost 6 bases, and 16 bases lay in between. CDR3 length equals 15 residues. The germline CDR1 and CDR2 sequences are LGHNA and YSLEER. The CDR3 spells CASSQNNRGSDGYTF. The CDR3 DNA follows: TGCGCCAGCAGCCAAAATAATCGGGGATCAGATGGCTACACCTTC.

This sequence joins TRBV11-3 and TRBJ2-7, with D tentatively TRBD1 (5 bases). There are 12 residues in the CDR3. Trimming shortened V by 5 bases and J by 5 bases, and 10 bases separated the two germline ends. Germline-derived CDR1 and CDR2 are SGHNT and YENEEA. CDR3 DNA sequence: TGTGCCAGCAGCCACGACAGAAACGAGCAGTACTTC. As protein: CASSHDRNEQYF.

The V gene is TRBV19, the J gene TRBJ2-2, with 11 bases matching TRBD1. After removal of 3 bases from V and 2 bases from J, the junction contained 8 bases not matched to a gene. The CDR3 covers 18 residues. In germline, CDR1 is LNHDA, CDR2 SQIVND (reference sequence). The CDR3 loop is CASSIRTGGQVNTGELFF. The CDR3 nucleotides are TGTGCCAGTAGTATTCGGACAGGGGGCCAAGTAAACACCGGGGAGCTGTTTTTT. The variable domain in full, completed from reference TRBV19 and TRBJ2-2, reads DGGITQSPKYLFRKEGQNVTLSCEQNLNHDAMYWYRQDPGQGLRLIYYSQIVNDFQKGDIAEGYSVSREKKESFPLTVTSAQKNPTAFYLCASSIRTGGQVNTGELFFGEGSRLTVL.

This chain joins TRBV6-5 and TRBJ2-2; D unclear. The CDR3 totals 13 residues. Germline CDR1 and CDR2: MNHEY and SVGAGI. Trimming stripped 2 bases from V and 2 bases from J, with 3 bases between. CDR3 nucleotide sequence: TGTGCCAGCAGTTACCTTAACACCGGGGAGCTGTTTTTT. It yields the protein CASSYLNTGELFF.

The chain couples TRBV18 to TRBJ1-2, with D tentatively TRBD1 (5 bases). V was clipped by 3 bases and J by 5 bases, with 16 bases between them. CDR3 length: 15 amino acids. CDR1 is KGHSH, CDR2 LQKENI, per germline. The CDR3 sequence is CASSPTGTDFYGYTF. In DNA form, the CDR3 reads TGTGCCAGCTCACCTACCGGGACGGACTTTTATGGCTACACCTTC.

The CDR3 region has the DNA TGTGCCAGCTCACCGTTGAACACTGAAGCTTTCTTT. This sequence encodes CASSPLNTEAFF. V gene TRBV18 combines with J gene TRBJ1-1; D is undetermined. Looked up from germline, CDR1 is KGHSH and CDR2 is LQKENI. This CDR3 spans 12 amino acids. Trimming cost V 3 bases and J 0 bases, with 2 bases left between them.

This chain connects TRBV7-2 to TRBJ1-5, with 9 nucleotides matching TRBD1. V was pared by 2 bases and J by 3 bases, with 2 bases of the junction left unmatched. The CDR3 spans 15 residues. CDR1 is SGHTA and CDR2 is FQGNSA in the germline V gene. CDR3 amino acids: CASSLWTGDNQPQHF. Written as DNA, the CDR3 is TGTGCCAGCAGCTTATGGACAGGGGACAATCAGCCCCAGCATTTT. The full variable domain, in which reference TRBV7-2 and TRBJ1-5 provide the parts outside the CDR3, is GAGVSQSPSNKVTEKGKDVELRCDPISGHTALYWYRQSLGQGLEFLIYFQGNSAPDKSGLPSDRFSAERTGGSVSTLTIQRTQQEDSAVYLCASSLWTGDNQPQHFGDGTRLSIL.

The table lists this clone with a few counts. V usage is TRBV13 and J usage is TRBJ1-1; D uncertain. The CDR3 has 14 amino acids. Trimming cost V 1 base and J 2 bases, with 8 bases left between them. Looked up from germline, CDR1 is PRHDT and CDR2 is FYEKMQ (reference sequence). The CDR3 DNA sequence: TGTGCCAGCAGCTTAGTCAGTGGTAACACTGAAGCTTTCTTT. Encoded protein: CASSLVSGNTEAFF.

This clone turned up a few times. The rearrangement uses TRBV6-5 and TRBJ1-5; D perhaps matches TRBD1 (6 bases). V dropped 7 bases and J dropped 2 bases, with 12 bases sitting between them. CDR1 and CDR2 from the germline V gene are MNHEY and SVGAGI. CDR3 length: 14 amino acids. The CDR3 DNA is TGTGCCAGCATGGCCCCAGGGGGCAATCAGCCCCAGCATTTT. It codes for CASMAPGGNQPQHF.

The V and J genes are TRBV4-3 and TRBJ2-3; D gene uncertain. Per germline, CDR1 LGHNA and CDR2 YSLEER. Trimming removed 2 bases from V and 0 bases from J, with 0 bases in between. The CDR3 sequence is 12 residues long. The DNA of the CDR3 is TGCGCCAGCAGCCAAAGCACAGATACGCAGTATTTT. It is translated as CASSQSTDTQYF.

V usage is TRBV6-2 or TRBV6-3 and J usage is TRBJ2-1; 8 bases line up with TRBD1. Germline loops: CDR1 MNHEY, CDR2 SVGEGT. The CDR3 extends over 18 amino acids. V lost 6 bases and J lost 2; bases outside the gene matches: 15. The CDR3 bases are TGTGCCAGCAGCCGGGGAGGCGGGGCGACAGGGGCCTACAATGAGCAGTTCTTC. Protein product: CASSRGGGATGAYNEQFF.

The chain has TRBV7-2 and TRBJ1-1, with D perhaps matching TRBD1 (6 bases). V was trimmed by 2 bases and J by 1 base, leaving 14 bases between them. This CDR3 region has 16 residues. Per germline, CDR1 SGHTA and CDR2 FQGNSA. CDR3 DNA: TGTGCCAGCAGCTTAATGATGGGACAAGGGAACACTGAAGCTTTCTTT. Its translation: CASSLMMGQGNTEAFF.